These 25 T cell receptor beta chains were all obtained from the same sample, sequenced in a study of cytomegalovirus exposure and HLA in healthy donors. The PCR was carried out with 60 Vbeta primers and 13 Jbeta primers. This table comes from immunoSEQ multiplex PCR, and its TCRdb copy is limited to in-frame clones, with some not included. The sample lists tens of thousands of clones, 82% occurring once. Sequencing input: PBMCs. Receptor source: a young man in good health and CMV-seronegative.

The chain joins TRBV19 to TRBJ2-7; 9 nucleotides line up with TRBD1. CDR1 is LNHDA, CDR2 SQIVND, per germline (reference sequence). J gave up 0 bases and V 5 bases, and 2 bases lay outside the gene matches. The CDR3 consists of 14 residues. CDR3 residues: CASSRTGDSYEQYF. CDR3 bases: TGTGCCAGTAGTCGGACAGGGGACTCCTACGAGCAGTACTTC.

This chain links TRBV19 with TRBJ2-1; possibly TRBD1 for D (6 bases). The germline V gene has CDR1 LNHDA and CDR2 SQIVND (reference sequence). Trimming removed 4 bases at V and 1 base at J, with 17 bases between. The CDR3 has 17 residues. The CDR3 nucleotides read TGTGCCAGTAGTACGATAGTCCGAAGGGGGTCCTACAATGAGCAGTTCTTC. This encodes CASSTIVRRGSYNEQFF.

The CDR3 region is CASSLGRSPLNTEAFF. DNA for the CDR3: TGTGCCAGCAGCTTAGGTAGGAGCCCCTTGAACACTGAAGCTTTCTTT. The chain has TRBV7-9 and TRBJ1-1; D is ambiguous. The CDR3 is 16 amino acids. V was trimmed by 1 base and J by 0 bases, leaving 12 bases between them. Germline CDR1 is SEHNR and CDR2 is FQNEAQ (reference sequence).

This clone was observed a few times. This chain joins TRBV27 and TRBJ1-5; 11 bases match TRBD1. After removal of 5 bases from V and 6 bases from J, the junction contained 3 bases not matched to a gene. Germline lookup yields CDR1 MNHEY and CDR2 SMNVEV (reference sequence). The CDR3 length is 14 residues. CDR3 nucleotides: TGTGCCAGCAGTCCCGGGACAGGGGGTCAGCCCCAGCATTTT. It translates to CASSPGTGGQPQHF.

The CDR3 region has the DNA TGTGCCGGGCATCTCGTCACGGCAGCTTTCTTT. Translating it yields CAGHLVTAAFF. This rearrangement joins TRBV30 to TRBJ1-1; D is uncertain. The CDR3 has 11 amino acids. The germline V gene encodes CDR1 GTSNPN and CDR2 SVGIG (reference sequence). V lost 8 bases to trimming and J lost 10 bases, with 17 bases between them.

This clone appeared a few times. J is TRBJ1-4 and V is TRBV6-1, with 7 bases that match TRBD1. The V and J ends lost 7 bases and 7 bases, in that order; junction bases with no gene match: 12. This CDR3 is built from 15 residues. Germline CDR1 and CDR2: MNHNS and SASEGT. CDR3 in DNA: TGTGCCAGCATCTCCAGGCCAGGGGGTGGTGAAAAACTGTTTTTT. It specifies CASISRPGGGEKLFF.

This chain uses TRBV5-6 with TRBJ1-5; TRBD1 agrees at 7 bases. Germline CDR1 is SGHDT and CDR2 is YYEEEE. After removal of 0 bases from V and 0 bases from J, the junction contained 6 bases not matched to a gene. CDR3 size: 17 residues. CDR3: CASSLAGGQPSNQPQHF. The CDR3 region has the DNA TGTGCCAGCAGCTTGGCAGGGGGACAGCCTAGCAATCAGCCCCAGCATTTT.

The count of this clone is one. The V gene is TRBV4-1, the J gene TRBJ1-5, with D hard to call. The CDR3 runs 15 residues. Germline V CDR1 and CDR2: MGHRA, YSYEKL. V lost 0 bases, J lost 2 bases, and 8 bases lay in between. The CDR3, as DNA: TGCGCCAGCAGCCAAGACGTTTTCGGCAATCAGCCCCAGCATTTT. It translates to CASSQDVFGNQPQHF.

There are a few counts of this clone. This chain joins TRBV28 and TRBJ2-7; 9 bases map to TRBD2. In germline, CDR1 is MDHEN, CDR2 SYDVKM. This CDR3 has 15 residues. J lost 9 bases, V lost 7 bases, and 16 bases had no gene match. The CDR3 DNA sequence: TGTGCCAGCATCTGGGGCGGGGGGGCACCTGCCGCGCAGTACTTC. Amino acids: CASIWGGGAPAAQYF.

The V and J genes are TRBV7-6 and TRBJ2-2; D might be TRBD2 (6 bases). Trimming cost V 2 bases and J 4 bases, with 11 bases left between them. The germline CDR1 and CDR2 sequences are SGHVS and FNYEAQ. CDR3 size: 15 residues. The CDR3 loop is CASSLSGEITGELFF. CDR3 in DNA: TGTGCCAGCAGCTTATCGGGAGAGATCACCGGGGAGCTGTTTTTT.

Here the CDR3 reads CASSLARDHEQFF. In DNA form, the CDR3 reads TGTGCCAGCAGTTTAGCCAGGGATCATGAGCAGTTCTTC. This chain uses TRBV27 with TRBJ2-1, with D maybe TRBD1 (5 bases). There are 13 residues in the CDR3. V lost 2 bases and J lost 8, with 10 bases in between. Germline-derived CDR1 and CDR2 are MNHEY and SMNVEV (reference sequence).

This clone was seen only once. CDR3 sequence: CAWGPGSYEQYF. The CDR3 nucleotides read TGTGCCTGGGGTCCAGGGTCCTACGAGCAGTACTTC. This chain joins TRBV30 and TRBJ2-7, with D possibly TRBD1 on 5 matching bases. The CDR3 sequence is 12 residues long. CDR1 GTSNPN and CDR2 SVGIG come from the germline V gene (reference sequence). Trimming took off 5 bases at V and 1 base at J, with 9 bases between the two ends.

The rearrangement uses TRBV4-3 and TRBJ1-4, with a weak D call TRBD1 (5 bases). Trimming shortened V by 0 bases and J by 3 bases, and 11 bases separated the two germline ends. CDR1 and CDR2 from the germline V gene are LGHNA and YSLEER. The length of the CDR3 is 16 residues. This CDR3 reads CASSQELGVSNEKLFF. The DNA for the CDR3 is TGCGCCAGCAGCCAAGAGTTAGGGGTCTCTAATGAAAAACTGTTTTTT.

This chain joins TRBV6-4 and TRBJ2-3, with TRBD1 matching over 7 bases. Trimming took 4 bases from V and 4 from J; bases not matched to a gene: 5. Germline CDR1 and CDR2: MRHNA and SNTAGT. CDR3 length: 14 amino acids. The DNA for the CDR3 is TGTGCCAGCAGTGTAGACAGGGTGGCAGATACGCAGTATTTT. Protein: CASSVDRVADTQYF.

This clone counts as medium-sized. V gene TRBV6-1 combines with J gene TRBJ2-1, with a possible D match to TRBD1 (5 bases). V gave up 8 bases and J gave up 3 bases, with 8 bases separating them. From germline, CDR1 is MNHNS and CDR2 SASEGT. The CDR3 loop spans 12 amino acids. CDR3 bases: TGTGCCAGCTCCAGGGACTACAATGAGCAGTTCTTC. Amino acid sequence: CASSRDYNEQFF.

This clone was recorded once. The chain is built from TRBV2 and TRBJ2-7; D is perhaps TRBD2 (6 bases). CDR1 and CDR2 (germline): SNHLY, FYNNEI. V dropped 8 bases and J dropped 2 bases, with 16 bases sitting between them. The CDR3 contains 14 residues. The CDR3, as DNA: TGTGCCAGCCGGCGGGATTCGGCAACCTACGAGCAGTACTTC. Translating gives CASRRDSATYEQYF.

The chain is built from TRBV9 and TRBJ2-2; tentative D call: TRBD1 (6 bases). The V gene lost 4 bases and the J gene lost 5 bases, with 18 bases spanning the gap. Germline V gene data show CDR1 as SGDLS and CDR2 as YYNGEE. The CDR3 is made up of 16 amino acids. CDR3 in DNA: TGTGCCAGCAGCCCCGTAGGGGGAGTAGGTACCGGGGAGCTGTTTTTT. It encodes CASSPVGGVGTGELFF.

The CDR3 loop is CAWSSRAPGELFF. CDR3 nucleotides: TGTGCCTGGAGCTCGCGAGCACCCGGGGAGCTGTTTTTT. V usage is TRBV30 and J usage is TRBJ2-2; D call uncertain. Germline CDR1 reads GTSNPN; CDR2 reads SVGIG (reference sequence). The CDR3 spans 13 residues. The germline V and J ends were trimmed by 3 bases and 6 bases, with 11 bases remaining between them.

The chain joins TRBV27 to TRBJ1-4; 8 bases match TRBD1. Germline V lookup: CDR1 MNHEY, CDR2 SMNVEV (reference sequence). Trimming at V came to 2 bases and at J to 5 bases, leaving 4 bases not matched to a gene. The CDR3 is 15 residues long. The chain's CDR3 is CASSLQGAENEKLFF. DNA of the CDR3: TGTGCCAGCAGTTTACAGGGGGCGGAAAATGAAAAACTGTTTTTT.

This CDR3 reads CARSFRTEPSYEQYF. CDR3 DNA: TGTGCCAGAAGCTTTAGGACAGAACCCTCCTACGAGCAGTACTTC. The chain carries TRBV7-5 and TRBJ2-7; TRBD1, as called in the table, went unchecked against the DNA. TRBV7-5 is labeled a pseudogene. The CDR3 sequence is 15 residues long.

The chain uses TRBV2 and TRBJ2-7; 9 nucleotides match TRBD2. The CDR3 totals 20 residues. Germline V gives CDR1 SNHLY, CDR2 FYNNEI. V lost 5 bases and J lost 0; bases outside the gene matches: 20. Written as DNA, the CDR3 is TGTGCCAGCAGTACGCGGGGGGGCAGCCAATATTCAAGGAGCTCCTACGAGCAGTACTTC. Translated: CASSTRGGSQYSRSSYEQYF.

The chain has TRBV6-5 and TRBJ1-2; maybe TRBD1 (5 bases). V lost 0 bases and J 8 bases, leaving 13 bases between the germline ends. The germline V gene has CDR1 MNHEY and CDR2 SVGAGI. The CDR3 has 14 residues. As DNA, the CDR3 is TGTGCCAGCAGTTACTCGAGGACAATAGGCGGCTACACCTTC. Its translation is CASSYSRTIGGYTF.

The rearrangement joins TRBV5-6 to TRBJ2-1; 10 bases are a match to TRBD1. Germline CDR1 is SGHDT and CDR2 is YYEEEE. The CDR3 is made up of 14 amino acids. The J segment lost 9 bases and the V segment lost 6 bases, leaving 9 bases of the junction unmatched. The CDR3 DNA follows: TGTGCCAGCATCTCTGACAGGGGGCGGGGTGAGCAGTTCTTC. Its translation: CASISDRGRGEQFF.

The chain links TRBV9 to TRBJ1-4; D is uncertain. This CDR3 contains 16 residues. From germline, CDR1 is SGDLS and CDR2 YYNGEE. Deletions cut 3 bases from V and 4 bases from J, with 16 bases between. Written as DNA, the CDR3 is TGTGCCAGCAGCGGCCCTGGGGTCGCGGGTAATGAAAAACTGTTTTTT. Translating gives CASSGPGVAGNEKLFF.

The V gene is TRBV5-1, the J gene TRBJ2-5; D perhaps matches TRBD2 (5 bases). The CDR3 totals 13 residues. The V gene lost 0 bases and the J gene lost 10 bases, with 13 bases spanning the gap. In germline, CDR1 is SGHRS, CDR2 YFSETQ. The chain's CDR3 is CASSLDLEGLQYF. In nucleotides, the CDR3 is TGCGCCAGCAGCTTGGACCTCGAAGGACTCCAGTACTTC.